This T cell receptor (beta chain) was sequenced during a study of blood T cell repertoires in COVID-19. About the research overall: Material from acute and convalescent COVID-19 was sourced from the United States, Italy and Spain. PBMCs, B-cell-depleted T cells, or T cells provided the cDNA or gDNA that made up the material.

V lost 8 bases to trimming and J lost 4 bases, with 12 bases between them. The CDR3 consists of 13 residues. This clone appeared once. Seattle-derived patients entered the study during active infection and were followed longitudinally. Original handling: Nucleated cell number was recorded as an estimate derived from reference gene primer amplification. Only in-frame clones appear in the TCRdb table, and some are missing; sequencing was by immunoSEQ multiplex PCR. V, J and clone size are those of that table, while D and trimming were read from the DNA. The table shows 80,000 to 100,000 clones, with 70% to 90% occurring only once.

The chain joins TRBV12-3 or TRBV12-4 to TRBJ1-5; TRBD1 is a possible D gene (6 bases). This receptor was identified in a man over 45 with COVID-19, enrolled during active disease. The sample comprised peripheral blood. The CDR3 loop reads CASRGARNQPQHF. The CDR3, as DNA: TGTGCCAGCCGGGGGGCGCGGAATCAGCCCCAGCATTTT.